Below, 30 T cell receptor beta chains from the same sample are listed, as sequenced in a study of breast tumors, draining lymph nodes, adjacent tissues. From the multiplex PCR reads, TCRdb called clonotypes with MiXCR, one entry per CDR3 protein. The sample shows hundreds of thousands of distinct CDR3 sequences, 32% of them seen only once. Samples came from axillary lymph nodes draining the breast cancer. Sample: axillary lymph node tissue. The receptors stem from a female donor with breast cancer. Some clones in this sample may be carry-over from other donors' samples.

This clonotype occurred many times. The CDR3 sequence is CASSSNFRDRHPTNYGYTF. The CDR3 DNA sequence: TGTGCCAGCAGCTCCAATTTCCGGGACAGGCACCCTACTAACTATGGCTACACCTTC. This chain uses TRBV11-3 with TRBJ1-2; 8 positions agree with TRBD1. The CDR3 covers 19 residues. The V segment lost 4 bases and the J segment 0 bases; nucleotides outside the gene matches: 16. The germline gives CDR1 SGHNT, CDR2 YENEEA.

To note about this clonotype: At one of its ends the junction is not consistent with the germline gene, which may arise from a read error. This chain uses TRBV27 with TRBJ2-2; D may be TRBD2 (5 bases). Germline CDR1 reads MNHEY; CDR2 reads SMNVEV (reference sequence). The CDR3 covers 14 residues. The CDR3 region is CASSPRGRTGELSF. The DNA of the CDR3 is TGTGCCAGCAGCCCGCGAGGGCGGACCGGGGAGCTGTCTTTT.

This clonotype was seen repeatedly, ten times or more. The chain recombines TRBV6-1 with TRBJ2-7, with D possibly being TRBD1 or TRBD2 (7 bases each). The V and J ends lost 7 bases and 1 base respectively, with 14 bases between them. CDR1 MNHNS and CDR2 SASEGT come from the germline V gene. The CDR3 is 14 residues long. The CDR3 nucleotides read TGTGCCAGCATTGGGCAGGGGGGGTCCTACGAGCAGTACTTC. This sequence encodes CASIGQGGSYEQYF.

The genes are TRBV6-5 and TRBJ2-4, with a weak D call TRBD1 (7 bases). This CDR3 has 18 amino acids. Germline CDR1 and CDR2: MNHEY and SVGAGI. Trimming took 5 bases from V and 3 from J, leaving 23 bases between them. Here the CDR3 reads CASSTTGAGMGGKNIQYF. Here the CDR3 DNA reads TGTGCCAGCAGTACTACAGGGGCGGGAATGGGCGGCAAAAACATTCAGTACTTC.

The genes are TRBV28 and TRBJ1-1; D ambiguous. The CDR3 spans 13 residues. V dropped 5 bases and J dropped 4 bases, with 11 bases sitting between them. Germline V CDR1 and CDR2: MDHEN, SYDVKM. The DNA of the CDR3 is TGTGCCAGCAGTCCGCCCCCGAGCACTGAAGCTTTCTTT. It translates to CASSPPPSTEAFF.

This clonotype appeared many times. The chain carries TRBV6-6 and TRBJ1-6; TRBD1 might be the D (5 bases). Between the trimmed V and J ends, which lost 5 bases and 14 bases, there was a span of 10 bases. The CDR3 loop spans 11 amino acids. Looked up from germline, CDR1 is MNHNY and CDR2 is SVGAGI (reference sequence). CDR3 sequence (DNA): TGTGCCAGCAGTGGGGGTGTGGCCCTCCACTTT. Its translation: CASSGGVALHF.

This clonotype occurred many times. The CDR3 bases are TGTGCCAGCACACAGGTATTAAGCTCCTACAATGAGCAGTTCTTC. Translation: CASTQVLSSYNEQFF. This chain links TRBV11-2 with TRBJ2-1; a possible D gene is TRBD1 (5 bases). Germline lookup yields CDR1 SGHAT and CDR2 FQNNGV. V was trimmed by 7 bases and J by 0 bases, leaving 13 bases between them. This CDR3 contains 15 residues.

This clonotype was seen many times. J is TRBJ2-1 and V is TRBV3-1, with no clear D. The germline gives CDR1 LGHDT, CDR2 YNNKEL (reference sequence). CDR3 length: 12 amino acids. V lost 4 bases to trimming and J lost 5 bases, with 6 bases between them. The DNA for the CDR3 is TGTGCCAGCAGCCCGCAGGACAATGAGCAGTTCTTC. Encoded protein: CASSPQDNEQFF.

This clonotype was detected many times. The rearrangement joins TRBV6-4 to TRBJ2-3; possible D gene TRBD2, 7 bases. The length of the CDR3 is 14 residues. The germline V gene encodes CDR1 MRHNA and CDR2 SNTAGT. Between the trimmed V and J ends, which lost 5 bases and 5 bases, there was a span of 14 bases. The CDR3 coding sequence is TGTGCCAGCAGTCGCCGGGGGGCAAGAGATACGCAGTATTTT. It codes for CASSRRGARDTQYF.

With respect to this clonotype: This may be a read error, as it is one base from a much larger clone. The chain couples TRBV6-6 to TRBJ1-2; D gene unclear. The CDR3 sequence is 11 residues long. Germline CDR1 is MNHNY and CDR2 is SVGAGI (reference sequence). Trimming cost V 5 bases and J 4 bases, with 5 bases left between them. Here the CDR3 reads CASSQRYGYTF. The CDR3, as DNA: TGTGCCAGCAGTCAGCGCTATGGCTACACCTTC.

This clonotype showed up many times. This chain links TRBV19 with TRBJ1-5, with 7 bases fitting TRBD1. Germline values: CDR1 LNHDA, CDR2 SQIVND (reference sequence). The CDR3 covers 15 residues. V trimming: 8 bases; J trimming: 3 bases; junction bases outside the gene matches: 10. The CDR3 coding sequence is TGTGCCAGTCGTCCGGTGGGGACAGCCAATCAGCCCCAGCATTTT. Translation: CASRPVGTANQPQHF.

This chain links TRBV12-3 or TRBV12-4 with TRBJ2-2; perhaps TRBD1 as D (6 bases). Trimming removed 6 bases at V and 7 bases at J, with 9 bases between. The CDR3 is 12 amino acids. The CDR3, as DNA: TGTGCCAGCAGAACAGGGAACGGGGAGCTGTTTTTT. Residues: CASRTGNGELFF.

This chain links TRBV20-1 with TRBJ2-4; 12 nucleotides agree with TRBD2. CDR1 is DFQATT and CDR2 is SNEGSKA in the germline V gene (reference sequence). This CDR3 has 13 residues. V dropped 5 bases and J dropped 6; count of bases not matched to a gene: 2. The CDR3 nucleotides read TGCAGTGCTGAGGGACTAGCGGGAAACATTCAGTACTTC. Protein: CSAEGLAGNIQYF.

V usage is TRBV20-1 and J usage is TRBJ2-1; a possible D gene is TRBD1 (5 bases). Per the germline V gene, CDR1 is DFQATT and CDR2 is SNEGSKA (reference sequence). CDR3 size: 13 residues. The V end was cut by 7 bases, the J end by 2 bases, with 12 bases between. CDR3 amino acids: CSVLTVAYNEQFF. CDR3 nucleotide sequence: TGCAGTGTGCTGACAGTGGCCTACAATGAGCAGTTCTTC.

As regards this clonotype: It is likely a read error, because the conserved phenylalanine at the end of the CDR3 is missing. The V gene is TRBV14, the J gene TRBJ1-1, with D uncertain. Trimming took off 0 bases at V and 7 bases at J, with 18 bases between the two ends. The CDR3 consists of 16 residues. Germline loops: CDR1 SGHDN, CDR2 FVKESK. CDR3 in amino acids: CASSQEMVPAPHEAFC. The CDR3 DNA is TGTGCCAGCAGCCAAGAAATGGTGCCCGCTCCCCATGAAGCTTTCTGT.

This clonotype was counted many times. This chain uses TRBV9 with TRBJ2-5; perhaps TRBD2 as D (5 bases). In germline, CDR1 is SGDLS, CDR2 YYNGEE. Trimming stripped 3 bases from V and 1 base from J, with 10 bases between. The CDR3 length is 14 residues. The CDR3 reads CASSASGAQETQYF. For the CDR3, the DNA is TGTGCCAGCAGCGCGAGCGGAGCCCAAGAGACCCAGTACTTC.

Worth noting for this clonotype: A much larger clonotype is one base distant, so this may be a read error. CDR3 nucleotide sequence: TGTGCCTGGATTCGGACAGGTTCCAAGTTGGGGGAGCTGTTTTTT. Protein: CAWIRTGSKLGELFF. The chain has TRBV30 and TRBJ2-2, with 7 bases identical to TRBD1. Trimming cost V 4 bases and J 8 bases; bases outside gene matches: 13. CDR1 is GTSNPN and CDR2 is SVGIG in the germline V gene (reference sequence). The CDR3 covers 15 residues.

In this sample, this clonotype turned up many times. V usage is TRBV24-1 and J usage is TRBJ2-3, with a weak D call TRBD2 (5 bases). This CDR3 spans 13 amino acids. The V end lost 4 bases, the J end lost 4 bases, and 8 bases lay between the germline ends. Looked up from germline, CDR1 is KGHDR and CDR2 is SFDVKD. The CDR3 sequence is CATSELASDTQYF. CDR3 DNA sequence: TGTGCCACCAGTGAGTTAGCGTCAGATACGCAGTATTTT.

Worth noting for this clonotype: Given a much more abundant clone one base away, this may be a read error. The chain combines TRBV6-1 with TRBJ2-3; 9 nucleotides line up with TRBD2. CDR1 is MNHNS and CDR2 is SASEGT in the germline V gene. The CDR3 consists of 14 residues. In nucleotides, the CDR3 is TGTGCCAGCAGTGGACTAGCGGACACAGATGCGCAGTATTTT. It encodes CASSGLADTDAQYF.

Turning to this clonotype: The germline gene is not matched at one end of the junction; a read error may be the cause. J is TRBJ1-3 and V is TRBV24-1; D not resolved. Germline loops: CDR1 KGHDR, CDR2 SFDVKD. CDR3 length: 9 residues. As DNA, the CDR3 is TGTGCCACCTTAAACGCCATATATTTT. Translating it yields CATLNAIYF.

This clonotype has a count of ten or more. The rearrangement links TRBV12-5 to TRBJ1-2; D is uncertain. V gave up 5 bases and J gave up 0 bases, with 10 bases separating them. From germline, CDR1 is LGHNT and CDR2 FRNRAP. The CDR3 sequence is 14 residues long. In nucleotides, the CDR3 is TGTGCTAGTGGTGCGACGGTCGCTAACTATGGCTACACCTTC. Protein product: CASGATVANYGYTF. Combining the CDR3 with reference TRBV12-5 and TRBJ1-2 gives the whole variable domain DARVTQTPRHKVTEMGQEVTMRCQPILGHNTVFWYRQTMMQGLELLAYFRNRAPLDDSGMPKDRFSAEMPDATLATLKIQPSEPRDSAVYFCASGATVANYGYTFGSGTRLTVV.

The chain is built from TRBV19 and TRBJ1-2, with D unresolved. The germline V and J ends were trimmed by 6 bases and 2 bases, with 10 bases remaining between them. Germline V gene data show CDR1 as LNHDA and CDR2 as SQIVND (reference sequence). The CDR3 runs to 13 residues. This CDR3 reads CASSKDENYGYTF. CDR3 nucleotide sequence: TGTGCCAGTAGCAAGGACGAGAACTATGGCTACACCTTC.

This clonotype was seen at least ten times. The gene calls are TRBV18 and TRBJ1-5; D is perhaps TRBD1 (5 bases). Germline assignment: CDR1 KGHSH and CDR2 LQKENI. Trimming stripped 6 bases from V and 2 bases from J, with 17 bases between. The CDR3 sequence is 16 residues long. The CDR3 here is CASSGPTFVGNQPQHF. The CDR3 DNA sequence: TGTGCCAGCTCGGGACCCACGTTCGTAGGCAATCAGCCCCAGCATTTT.

Here the CDR3 reads CASSIRGGNYIGELFF. The CDR3 DNA reads as TGTGCCAGTAGTATACGGGGCGGGAATTACATCGGGGAGCTGTTTTTT. This chain links TRBV19 with TRBJ2-2, with a tentative D call TRBD2 (6 bases). The CDR3 sequence is 16 residues long. Germline V gene sequence: CDR1 LNHDA, CDR2 SQIVND (reference sequence). The germline V and J ends were trimmed by 2 bases and 7 bases, with 17 bases remaining between them.

This clonotype occurred many times. The chain is built from TRBV20-1 and TRBJ1-3; D gene unclear. Germline loops: CDR1 DFQATT, CDR2 SNEGSKA (reference sequence). Deletions cut 0 bases from V and 0 bases from J, with 9 bases between. The CDR3 extends over 15 amino acids. The CDR3 sequence is CSARDRQSSGNTIYF. The CDR3 nucleotides are TGCAGTGCTAGAGATCGGCAGAGCTCTGGAAACACCATATATTTT.

Points on this clonotype: This is likely a read error, given that the CDR3 carries no conserved phenylalanine or tryptophan at its end. The chain links TRBV7-2 to TRBJ1-3; D gene uncertain. V was pared by 5 bases and J by 0 bases, with 8 bases between. CDR3 length: 14 residues. Germline V lookup: CDR1 SGHTA, CDR2 FQGNSA. This CDR3 is CASSPGISGNTIYP. The CDR3 DNA is TGTGCCAGCAGCCCAGGCATCTCTGGAAACACCATATATCCT.

This clonotype occurred many times. This chain links TRBV27 with TRBJ2-7; TRBD1 matches 9 bases. The length of the CDR3 is 14 residues. V dropped 5 bases and J dropped 0; count of bases not matched to a gene: 2. CDR1 and CDR2 (germline): MNHEY, SMNVEV (reference sequence). Here the CDR3 reads CASSGQGSSYEQYF. As DNA, the CDR3 is TGTGCCAGCAGTGGACAGGGGAGCTCCTACGAGCAGTACTTC.

This clonotype was picked up many times. This clone may be a read error of a much larger clone one base away. The chain combines TRBV12-3 or TRBV12-4 with TRBJ2-5, with no clear D. This CDR3 is 11 amino acids long. Trimming left V 4 bases short and J 9 bases short, with 9 bases between. CDR3 sequence reads: CASSSSQAQYF. The CDR3 DNA reads TGTGCCAGCAGTTCGTCGCAGGCCCAGTACTTC.

The J gene is TRBJ1-1, the V gene TRBV19, with D possibly being TRBD1 (6 bases). The ends were cut back, 5 bases at V and 6 bases at J, with 13 bases in the middle. From germline, CDR1 is LNHDA and CDR2 SQIVND (reference sequence). The CDR3 totals 13 residues. The CDR3 is CASSSQGLAEAFF. The CDR3 DNA reads as TGTGCCAGTAGTTCACAGGGCCTTGCTGAAGCTTTCTTT. Full variable domain (missing parts from reference TRBV19 and TRBJ1-1): DGGITQSPKYLFRKEGQNVTLSCEQNLNHDAMYWYRQDPGQGLRLIYYSQIVNDFQKGDIAEGYSVSREKKESFPLTVTSAQKNPTAFYLCASSSQGLAEAFFGQGTRLTVV.

This chain connects TRBV12-3 or TRBV12-4 to TRBJ2-6, with D maybe TRBD1 (5 bases). This CDR3 has 16 residues. The V and J ends lost 7 bases and 3 bases respectively, with 16 bases between them. The chain's CDR3 is CASTSEGALGANVLTF. The CDR3 coding sequence is TGTGCCAGCACCAGCGAAGGGGCCCTTGGGGCCAACGTCCTGACTTTC.